Included here is one T cell receptor beta chain sequence, with context. The sample belongs to a study of a mutant IDH1 vaccine in newly diagnosed glioma. Study context: An approximately 62% male, around 38% female split and a mean age of about 43 years characterized treated patients. Most had both radiotherapy and temozolomide beforehand; others had only one.

The time point: baseline, week 1 (first vaccination visit). Sample treatment: pre-vaccination baseline after standard-of-care therapy. Donors harbored newly found WHO grade 3 or 4 IDH1-mutant, ATRX-lost astrocytomas. In germline, CDR1 is KGHSH, CDR2 LQKENI. V was pared by 3 bases and J by 3 bases, with 3 bases of the junction left unmatched. The CDR3 contains 14 residues. Produced via immunoSEQ multiplex PCR; TCRdb's table is partial and in-frame only. The data show 75,000 to 100,000 clones, roughly 80% seen once. The gene calls are TRBV18 and TRBJ1-2; 8 nucleotides agree with TRBD1. This clonotype was sampled from a man in his forties with glioma. Some clones in this sample may be carry-over from other donors' samples. The sequencing here drew on PBMCs, taken from a glioma patient treated with radiotherapy, temozolomide or both. The CDR3 DNA is TGTGCCAGCTCACCCCAGGGGGCATACTATGGCTACACCTTC. Protein: CASSPQGAYYGYTF.